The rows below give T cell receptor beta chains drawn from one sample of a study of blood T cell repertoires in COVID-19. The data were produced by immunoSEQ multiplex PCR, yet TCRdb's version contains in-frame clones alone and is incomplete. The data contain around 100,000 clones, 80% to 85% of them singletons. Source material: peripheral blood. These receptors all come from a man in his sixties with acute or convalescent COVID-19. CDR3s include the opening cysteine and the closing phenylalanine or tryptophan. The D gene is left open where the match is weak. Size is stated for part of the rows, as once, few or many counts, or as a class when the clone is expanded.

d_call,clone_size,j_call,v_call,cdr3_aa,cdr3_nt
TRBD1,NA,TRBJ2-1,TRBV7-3,CASSLGQGIYNEQFF,TGTGCCAGCAGCTTGGGACAGGGGATTTACAATGAGCAGTTCTTC
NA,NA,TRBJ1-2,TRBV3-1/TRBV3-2,CASSSRQRSYGYTF,TGTGCCAGCAGCTCCCGACAGAGGAGCTATGGCTACACCTTC
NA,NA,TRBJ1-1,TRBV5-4,CASSLQGTEAFF,TGTGCCAGCAGCTTACAGGGAACTGAAGCTTTCTTT
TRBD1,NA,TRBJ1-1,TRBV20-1,CSAIGTDAFF,TGCAGTGCTATCGGGACAGATGCTTTCTTT
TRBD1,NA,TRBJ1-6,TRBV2,CAGSRDSHSPLHF,TGTGCCGGGAGCCGGGACAGTCATTCACCCCTCCACTTT
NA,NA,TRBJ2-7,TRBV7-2,CASSLEGLFYELYF,TGTGCCAGCAGCTTAGAGGGACTGTTCTACGAGCTGTACTTC
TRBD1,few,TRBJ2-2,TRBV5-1,CASSSRTGNTGELFF,TGCGCCAGCAGCTCCCGGACAGGGAACACCGGGGAGCTGTTTTTT
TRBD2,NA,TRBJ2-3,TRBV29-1,CSAGAGGSTDTQYF,TGCAGCGCGGGAGCGGGGGGGTCCACAGATACGCAGTATTTT
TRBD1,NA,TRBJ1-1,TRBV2,CASSARRTGMNTEAFF,TGTGCCAGCAGTGCCAGAAGGACAGGGATGAACACTGAAGCTTTCTTT
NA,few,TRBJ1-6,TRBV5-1,CASSFRQEGWGSLHF,TGCGCCAGCAGCTTTCGGCAGGAGGGTTGGGGGTCGCTCCACTTT
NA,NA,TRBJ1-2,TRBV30,CAWNGATMWYTF,TGTGCCTGGAACGGTGCCACTATGTGGTACACCTTC
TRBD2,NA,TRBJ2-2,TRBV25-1,CASSEPGLATGELFF,TGTGCCAGCAGTGAACCGGGACTAGCGACCGGGGAGCTGTTTTTT
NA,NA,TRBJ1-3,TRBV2,CASSFRGSGNTIYF,TGTGCCAGCTCCTTCAGGGGTTCTGGAAACACCATATATTTT
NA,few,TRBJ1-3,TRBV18,CASSPPPGMGGNTIYF,TGTGCCAGCTCACCACCGCCAGGGATGGGTGGAAACACCATATATTTT
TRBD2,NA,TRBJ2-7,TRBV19,CASSIGAGETYEQYF,TGTGCCAGTAGTATAGGGGCGGGGGAAACCTACGAGCAGTACTTC
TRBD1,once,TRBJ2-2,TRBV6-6,CASEGQTNTGELFF,TGTGCCAGCGAGGGACAGACGAACACCGGGGAGCTGTTTTTT
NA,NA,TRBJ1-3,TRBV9,CASSEDTGSGNTIYF,TGTGCCAGCAGCGAAGACACAGGGTCGGGAAACACCATATATTTT
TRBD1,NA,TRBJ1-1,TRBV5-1,CASSERTGGYTEAFF,TGCGCCAGCAGCGAGAGGACAGGGGGCTACACTGAAGCTTTCTTT
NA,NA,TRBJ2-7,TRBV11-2,CASSLAQGYEQYF,TGTGCCAGCAGCTTAGCCCAGGGCTACGAGCAGTACTTC
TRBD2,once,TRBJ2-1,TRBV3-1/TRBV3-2,CASSQVVTSDNEQFF,TGTGCCAGCAGCCAAGTCGTAACTAGCGACAATGAGCAGTTCTTC
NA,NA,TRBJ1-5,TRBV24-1,CATSGVVSNQPQHF,TGTGCCACCAGTGGAGTAGTTAGCAATCAGCCCCAGCATTTT
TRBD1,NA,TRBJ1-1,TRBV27,CASSSISGTGREAFF,TGTGCCAGCAGTTCAATCTCCGGGACAGGGCGAGAAGCTTTCTTT
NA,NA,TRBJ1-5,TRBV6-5,CASSSVPHQPQHF,TGTGCCAGCAGTTCAGTCCCCCATCAGCCCCAGCATTTT
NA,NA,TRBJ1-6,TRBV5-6,CASSLSVPFYNSPLHF,TGTGCCAGCAGCTTGTCGGTGCCGTTCTATAATTCACCCCTCCACTTT
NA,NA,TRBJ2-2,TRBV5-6,CASSSPGLLNTGELFF,TGTGCCAGCAGCTCGCCGGGACTTCTAAACACCGGGGAGCTGTTTTTT
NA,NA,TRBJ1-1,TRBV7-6,CASSLGLLKTEAFF,TGTGCCAGCAGCTTAGGACTCTTGAAAACTGAAGCTTTCTTT
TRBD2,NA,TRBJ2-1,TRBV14,CASSQGGTSGGAALSYNEQFF,TGTGCCAGCAGCCAAGGCGGGACTAGCGGAGGGGCGGCCCTCTCCTACAATGAGCAGTTCTTC
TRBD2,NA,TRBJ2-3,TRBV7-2,CASSAERGGLTDTQYF,TGTGCCAGCAGCGCCGAGCGGGGGGGACTCACAGATACGCAGTATTTT
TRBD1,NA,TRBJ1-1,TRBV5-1,CASSLEAGGYTEAFF,TGCGCCAGCAGCTTGGAGGCAGGGGGCTACACTGAAGCTTTCTTT
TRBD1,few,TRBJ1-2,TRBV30,CAWKGGGYTF,TGTGCCTGGAAAGGGGGCGGCTACACCTTC
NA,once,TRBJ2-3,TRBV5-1,CASSLAPEGERTDTQYF,TGCGCCAGCAGCTTGGCCCCCGAAGGGGAACGGACAGATACGCAGTATTTT
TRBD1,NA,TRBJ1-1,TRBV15,CATRRDRGGRNTEAFF,TGTGCCACCAGGAGGGACAGGGGGGGTAGGAACACTGAAGCTTTCTTT
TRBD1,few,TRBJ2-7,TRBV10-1,CASSETETGSEQYF,TGCGCCAGCAGTGAGACCGAGACAGGGTCCGAGCAGTACTTC
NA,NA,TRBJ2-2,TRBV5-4,CASSLVGSTGELFF,TGTGCCAGCAGCTTGGTTGGGAGCACCGGGGAGCTGTTTTTT
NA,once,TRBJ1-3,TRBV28,CASTIEKGLLSGNTIYF,TGTGCCAGCACCATAGAGAAGGGACTACTCTCTGGAAACACCATATATTTT
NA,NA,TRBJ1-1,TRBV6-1,CASSDSLRARFTEAFF,TGTGCCAGCAGTGATAGTTTAAGAGCTAGGTTCACTGAAGCTTTCTTT
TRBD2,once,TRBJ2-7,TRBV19,CASSTTEGRGDSYEQYF,TGTGCCAGTAGTACCACCGAGGGGCGGGGGGACTCCTACGAGCAGTACTTC
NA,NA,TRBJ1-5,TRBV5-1,CASSSGGLNQPQHF,TGCGCCAGCAGCTCGGGAGGGCTTAATCAGCCCCAGCATTTT
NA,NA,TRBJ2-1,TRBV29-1,CSVGGGTAGEQFF,TGCAGCGTTGGTGGCGGGACCGCCGGTGAGCAGTTCTTC
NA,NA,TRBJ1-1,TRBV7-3,CASSLRGNTEAFF,TGTGCCAGCAGTCTCCGCGGGAACACTGAAGCTTTCTTT